These 14 T cell receptor beta chains came from one sample sequenced in a study of T-cell reconstitution after alpha-beta-depleted transplantation in children. During its preparation, the TCRbeta library received unique molecular identifiers. MiXCR was run by TCRdb on the PCR reads, yielding one entry per CDR3 protein. The table lists 600,000 to 700,000 distinct CDR3 sequences, about 12% of them singletons. The input for sequencing was PBMCs, taken before TCRalphabeta/CD19-depleted stem cell transplant. Receptors originate from a girl aged 2 to 9 with congenital amegakaryocytic thrombocytopenia, due to receive a stem cell transplant.

The rearrangement links TRBV20-1 to TRBJ2-7; D possibly corresponds to TRBD2 (5 bases). V shed 5 bases and J shed 7 bases, with 15 bases lying between them. CDR1 and CDR2 from the germline V gene are DFQATT and SNEGSKA (reference sequence). CDR3 length: 12 amino acids. CDR3 region: CSARTIRLEQYF. CDR3 bases: TGCAGTGCTCGGACGATAAGACTAGAGCAGTACTTC.

This clonotype was detected many times. The chain joins TRBV6-5 to TRBJ1-4; 11 bases are a match to TRBD1. This CDR3 comprises 18 residues. Germline loops: CDR1 MNHEY, CDR2 SVGAGI. V shed 4 bases and J 1 base; nucleotides not matched to a gene: 8. This chain's CDR3 is CASSLTGTGGGTNEKLFF. CDR3 sequence (DNA): TGTGCCAGCAGTTTAACCGGGACAGGGGGGGGAACTAATGAAAAACTGTTTTTT.

V is TRBV30 and J is TRBJ2-1; 10 bases are shared with TRBD2. Germline CDR1 and CDR2: GTSNPN and SVGIG (reference sequence). V lost 5 bases, J lost 10 bases, and 11 bases stayed unmatched. The CDR3 is 14 residues long. DNA of the CDR3: TGTGCCTGGTGGGCTAGCGGGAGTCGGTTGGAGCAGTTCTTC. Translated: CAWWASGSRLEQFF.

Many counts were recorded for this clonotype. The V and J genes are TRBV29-1 and TRBJ2-1; 11 nucleotides align to TRBD2. Germline CDR1 is SQVTM and CDR2 is ANQGSEA. The V segment lost 7 bases and the J segment 7 bases; nucleotides outside the gene matches: 12. The CDR3 runs 15 residues. CDR3 in amino acids: CSAALSGRGGNEQFF. CDR3 in DNA: TGCAGCGCCGCACTTAGCGGGAGGGGGGGGAATGAGCAGTTCTTC.

Worth noting for this clonotype: A read error may account for a junction end that differs from germline. The chain joins TRBV7-6 to TRBJ1-1; tentative D call: TRBD1 (5 bases). The CDR3 extends over 16 amino acids. Germline lookup yields CDR1 SGHVS and CDR2 FNYEAQ. The CDR3 bases are TGTGCCAGCAGCTTAGTGCAGGGATCGTTGAACACTGATGCTTTCTTT. Translation gives CASSLVQGSLNTDAFF. Filled out from reference TRBV7-6 and TRBJ1-1, the complete variable domain reads GAGVSQSPRYKVTKRGQDVALRCDPISGHVSLYWYRQALGQGPEFLTYFNYEAQQDKSGLPNDRFSAERPEGSISTLTIQRTEQRDSAMYRCASSLVQGSLNTDAFFGQGTRLTVV.

The table lists this clonotype with many counts. The chain links TRBV12-3 or TRBV12-4 to TRBJ2-7; D is uncertain. Deletions cut 7 bases from V and 2 bases from J, with 12 bases between. The CDR3 totals 13 residues. In DNA, the CDR3 is TGTGCCAGCACCGATCGGCGTGCCTACGAGCAGTACTTC. Protein sequence: CASTDRRAYEQYF.

This clonotype was seen more than once but under ten times. The gene calls are TRBV5-1 and TRBJ2-7; 13 bases are shared with TRBD2. The length of the CDR3 is 18 residues. Germline-derived CDR1 and CDR2 are SGHRS and YFSETQ. The J segment lost 6 bases and the V segment lost 0 bases, leaving 12 bases of the junction unmatched. In DNA form, the CDR3 reads TGCGCCAGCAGCTTGGACCAAACACTAGCGGGAGGGTCTCCCGAGCAGTACTTC. Translation: CASSLDQTLAGGSPEQYF. The entire variable domain, with the rest obtained from reference TRBV5-1 and TRBJ2-7, is as follows: KAGVTQTPRYLIKTRGQQVTLSCSPISGHRSVSWYQQTPGQGLQFLFEYFSETQRNKGNFPGRFSGRQFSNSRSEMNVSTLELGDSALYLCASSLDQTLAGGSPEQYFGPGTRLTVT.

The table lists this clonotype with many counts. The V and J genes are TRBV20-1 and TRBJ2-7; tentatively, D is TRBD2 (5 bases). Germline values: CDR1 DFQATT, CDR2 SNEGSKA (reference sequence). The CDR3 covers 12 residues. V was shortened by 3 bases and J by 3 bases, with 9 bases between the two germline ends. CDR3 coding DNA: TGCAGTGCTAGTACCCGGGACTACGAGCAGTACTTC. Protein: CSASTRDYEQYF.

This rearrangement joins TRBV5-1 to TRBJ2-1; the D call may be TRBD1 or TRBD2 (5 bases each). The germline V gene encodes CDR1 SGHRS and CDR2 YFSETQ. The CDR3 sequence is 16 residues long. Trimming took off 7 bases at V and 7 bases at J, with 24 bases between the two ends. As DNA, the CDR3 is TGCGCCAGCTTCGAACTGGGACGGGGTGTTGGGAATGAGCAGTTCTTC. Its translation: CASFELGRGVGNEQFF.

The CDR3 DNA is TGCAGTGCTAGCCTACTAGGTCGCACAGATACGCAGTATTTT. This codes for CSASLLGRTDTQYF. The chain has TRBV20-1 and TRBJ2-3, with a possible D match to TRBD2 (5 bases). Germline loops: CDR1 DFQATT, CDR2 SNEGSKA (reference sequence). This CDR3 contains 14 residues. V lost 3 bases and J 1 base, leaving 11 bases between the germline ends.

This clonotype was picked up a small number of times. The gene calls are TRBV11-2 and TRBJ2-5, with D possibly being TRBD1 (6 bases). This CDR3 is 13 amino acids long. V was shortened by 5 bases and J by 5 bases, with 12 bases between the two germline ends. Germline lookup yields CDR1 SGHAT and CDR2 FQNNGV. CDR3 sequence: CASSDTRGETQYF. CDR3 nucleotides: TGTGCCAGCAGCGACACTAGGGGGGAGACCCAGTACTTC.

This clonotype has a count of ten or more. The J gene is TRBJ2-1, the V gene TRBV10-3; no definite D call. Per the germline V gene, CDR1 is ENHRY and CDR2 is SYGVKD. V lost 7 bases, J lost 7 bases, and 11 bases lay in between. This CDR3 is built from 12 residues. For the CDR3, the DNA is TGTGCCATCAATACAGCGCGGAATGAGCAGTTCTTC. Protein product: CAINTARNEQFF.

This clonotype was counted only a few times. The genes are TRBV7-2 and TRBJ2-7; D is unclear. Germline values: CDR1 SGHTA, CDR2 FQGNSA. The length of the CDR3 is 13 residues. V was shortened by 1 base and J by 7 bases, with 11 bases between the two germline ends. This chain's CDR3 is CASSLDSPGEQYF. The CDR3 DNA reads as TGTGCCAGCAGCTTAGATTCTCCTGGGGAGCAGTACTTC.

This clonotype was seen many times. The chain couples TRBV5-1 to TRBJ2-1, with 12 positions matching TRBD2. The germline CDR1 and CDR2 sequences are SGHRS and YFSETQ. The CDR3 runs 18 residues. V shed 2 bases and J 4 bases; nucleotides not matched to a gene: 10. The CDR3 sequence: CASSLGLAGPKGYNEQFF. The CDR3, as DNA: TGCGCCAGCAGCTTAGGACTAGCGGGACCTAAGGGGTACAATGAGCAGTTCTTC.